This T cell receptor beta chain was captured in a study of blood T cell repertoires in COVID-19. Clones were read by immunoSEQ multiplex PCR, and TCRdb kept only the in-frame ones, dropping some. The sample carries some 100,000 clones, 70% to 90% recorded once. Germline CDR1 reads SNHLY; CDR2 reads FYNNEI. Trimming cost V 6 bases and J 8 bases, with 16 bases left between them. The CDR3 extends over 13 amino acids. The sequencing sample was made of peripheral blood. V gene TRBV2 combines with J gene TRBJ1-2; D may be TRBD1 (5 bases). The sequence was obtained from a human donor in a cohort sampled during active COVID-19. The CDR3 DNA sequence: TGTGCCAGCAGAACGAGGGGAGGGGAAGGCTACACCTTC. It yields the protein CASRTRGGEGYTF.